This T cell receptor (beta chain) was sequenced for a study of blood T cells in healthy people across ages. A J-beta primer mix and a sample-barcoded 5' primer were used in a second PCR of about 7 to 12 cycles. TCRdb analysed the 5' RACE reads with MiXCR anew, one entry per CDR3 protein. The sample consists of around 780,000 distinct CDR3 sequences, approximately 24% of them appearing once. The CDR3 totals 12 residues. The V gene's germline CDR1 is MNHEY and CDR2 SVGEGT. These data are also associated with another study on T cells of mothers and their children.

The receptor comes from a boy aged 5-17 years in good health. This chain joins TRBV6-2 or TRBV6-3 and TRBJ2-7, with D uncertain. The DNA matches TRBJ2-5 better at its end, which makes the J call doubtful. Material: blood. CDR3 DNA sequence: TGTGCCAGCAGTTATATCCCAGAGACCCAGTACTTC. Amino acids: CASSYIPETQYF.